This TCR beta chain was recorded in a study of T cell changes during pregnancy in multiple sclerosis. The CDR3 covers 14 residues. Looked up from germline, CDR1 is SGHRS and CDR2 is YFSETQ. V gave up 3 bases and J gave up 5 bases; unmatched junction bases: 3. Here immunoSEQ multiplex PCR was the method, and the copy in TCRdb shows in-frame clones only, minus some. The data show 37,000 or so clones, over 90% seen once. The chain links TRBV5-1 to TRBJ2-5, with TRBD2 matching over 11 bases. The sequence was obtained from a female donor with multiple sclerosis, enrolled in a pregnancy study. Sequences were derived from CD4+ T cells from peripheral blood mononuclear cells, sampled in the second trimester of pregnancy. The CDR3 loop reads CASSSGTSGETQYF. In DNA, the CDR3 is TGCGCCAGCAGCTCCGGGACTAGCGGTGAGACCCAGTACTTC.